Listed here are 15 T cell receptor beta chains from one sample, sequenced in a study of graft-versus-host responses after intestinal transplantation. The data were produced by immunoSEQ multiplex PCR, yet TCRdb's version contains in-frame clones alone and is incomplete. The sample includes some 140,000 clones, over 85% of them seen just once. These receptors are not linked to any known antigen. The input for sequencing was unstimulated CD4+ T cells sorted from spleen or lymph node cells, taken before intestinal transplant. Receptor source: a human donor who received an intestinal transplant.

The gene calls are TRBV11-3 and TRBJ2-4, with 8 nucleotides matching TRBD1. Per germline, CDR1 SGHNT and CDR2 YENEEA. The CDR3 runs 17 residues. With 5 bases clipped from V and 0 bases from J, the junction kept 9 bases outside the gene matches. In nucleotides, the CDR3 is TGTGCCAGCAGCAATGGACAGGGAAAGCTAGCCAAAAACATTCAGTACTTC. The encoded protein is CASSNGQGKLAKNIQYF.

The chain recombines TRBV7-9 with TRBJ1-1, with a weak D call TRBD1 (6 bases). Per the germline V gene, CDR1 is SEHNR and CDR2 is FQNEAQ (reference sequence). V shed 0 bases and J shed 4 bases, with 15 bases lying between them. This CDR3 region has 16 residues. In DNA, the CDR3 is TGTGCCAGCAGCTTAGCGCGGAGGGGGGGAGGCACTGAAGCTTTCTTT. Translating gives CASSLARRGGGTEAFF.

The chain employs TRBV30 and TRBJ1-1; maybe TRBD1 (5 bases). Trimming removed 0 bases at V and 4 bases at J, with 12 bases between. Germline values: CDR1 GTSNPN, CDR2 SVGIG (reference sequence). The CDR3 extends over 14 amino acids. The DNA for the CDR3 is TGTGCCTGGAGTGTAAACAGGTGGGCCACTGAAGCTTTCTTT. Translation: CAWSVNRWATEAFF. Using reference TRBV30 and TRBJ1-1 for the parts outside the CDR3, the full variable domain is SQTIHQWPATLVQPVGSPLSLECTVEGTSNPNLYWYRQAAGRGLQLLFYSVGIGQISSEVPQNLSASRPQDRQFILSSKKLLLSDSGFYLCAWSVNRWATEAFFGQGTRLTVV.

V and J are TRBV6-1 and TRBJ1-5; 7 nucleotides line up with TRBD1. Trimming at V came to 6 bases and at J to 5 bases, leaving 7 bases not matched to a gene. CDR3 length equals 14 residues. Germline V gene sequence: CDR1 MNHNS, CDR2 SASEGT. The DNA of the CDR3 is TGTGCCAGCAGCATAACAGGGGTTGATCAGCCCCAGCATTTT. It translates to CASSITGVDQPQHF.

DNA for the CDR3: TGTGCCAGCAGCTTAGATTTGTTTGATACGCAGTATTTT. Its protein is CASSLDLFDTQYF. This chain connects TRBV11-2 to TRBJ2-3, with D uncertain. This CDR3 contains 13 residues. V gave up 0 bases and J gave up 6 bases, with 7 bases separating them. Germline V gene lookup returns CDR1 SGHAT and CDR2 FQNNGV. The whole variable domain, filled in from reference TRBV11-2 and TRBJ2-3, reads EAGVAQSPRYKIIEKRQSVAFWCNPISGHATLYWYQQILGQGPKLLIQFQNNGVVDDSQLPKDRFSAERLKGVDSTLKIQPAKLEDSAVYLCASSLDLFDTQYFGPGTRLTVL.

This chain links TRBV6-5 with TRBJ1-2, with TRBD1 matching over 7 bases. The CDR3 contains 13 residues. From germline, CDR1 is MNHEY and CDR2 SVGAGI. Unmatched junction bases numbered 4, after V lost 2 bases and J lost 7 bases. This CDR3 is CASSYPAGGGYTF. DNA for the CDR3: TGTGCCAGCAGTTACCCAGCAGGGGGTGGCTACACCTTC.

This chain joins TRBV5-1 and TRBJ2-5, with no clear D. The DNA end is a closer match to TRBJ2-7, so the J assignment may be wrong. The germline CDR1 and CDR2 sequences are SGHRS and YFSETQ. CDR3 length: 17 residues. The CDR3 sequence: CASSLEADTRGSYEQYF. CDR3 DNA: TGCGCCAGCAGCTTGGAAGCCGACACCCGAGGATCCTACGAGCAGTACTTC.

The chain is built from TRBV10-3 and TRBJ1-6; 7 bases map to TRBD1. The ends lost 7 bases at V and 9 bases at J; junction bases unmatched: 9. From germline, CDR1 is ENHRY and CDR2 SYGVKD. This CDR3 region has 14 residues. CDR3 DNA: TGTGCCATCACCCAAGACAGGGATGGTTCACCCCTCCACTTT. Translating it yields CAITQDRDGSPLHF.

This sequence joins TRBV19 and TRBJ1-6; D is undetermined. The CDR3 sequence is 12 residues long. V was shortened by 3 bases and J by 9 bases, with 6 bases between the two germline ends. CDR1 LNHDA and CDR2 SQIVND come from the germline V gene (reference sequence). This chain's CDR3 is CASSMKGSPLHF. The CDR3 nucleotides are TGTGCCAGTAGTATGAAGGGTTCACCCCTCCACTTT.

The CDR3 nucleotides are TGTGCCAGCAGCTTAGGGATAACTGGGGGCTACACCTTC. This codes for CASSLGITGGYTF. V usage is TRBV11-2 and J usage is TRBJ1-2, with no clear D. Germline CDR1 SGHAT, CDR2 FQNNGV. V was trimmed by 1 base and J by 8 bases, leaving 11 bases between them. The CDR3 is 13 residues long.

The CDR3 DNA is TGTGCCAGCAGCTTAGATGGGAATGAGCAGTTCTTC. Its protein product is CASSLDGNEQFF. The rearrangement links TRBV11-2 to TRBJ2-1; D remains unclear. Germline loops: CDR1 SGHAT, CDR2 FQNNGV. Trimming stripped 0 bases from V and 7 bases from J, with 4 bases between. This CDR3 has 12 residues.

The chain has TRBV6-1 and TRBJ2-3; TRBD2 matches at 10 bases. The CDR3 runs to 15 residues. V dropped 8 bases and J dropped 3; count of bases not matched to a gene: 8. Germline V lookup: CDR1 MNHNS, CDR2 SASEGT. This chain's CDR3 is CASAPVAGGTDTQYF. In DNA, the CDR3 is TGTGCCAGCGCTCCGGTAGCGGGGGGAACAGATACGCAGTATTTT.

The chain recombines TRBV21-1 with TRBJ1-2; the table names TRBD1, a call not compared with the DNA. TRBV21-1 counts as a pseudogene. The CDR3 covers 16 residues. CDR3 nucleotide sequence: TGTGCCAGCAGCAAAGCGCTGAGACAGGGGTGTGTCGGCTACACCTTC. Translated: CASSKALRQGCVGYTF.

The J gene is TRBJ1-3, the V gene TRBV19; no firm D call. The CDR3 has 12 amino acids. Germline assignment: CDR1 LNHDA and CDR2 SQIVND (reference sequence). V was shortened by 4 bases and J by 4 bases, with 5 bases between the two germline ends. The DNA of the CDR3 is TGTGCCAGTAGTACACTCGGAAACACCATATATTTT. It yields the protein CASSTLGNTIYF.

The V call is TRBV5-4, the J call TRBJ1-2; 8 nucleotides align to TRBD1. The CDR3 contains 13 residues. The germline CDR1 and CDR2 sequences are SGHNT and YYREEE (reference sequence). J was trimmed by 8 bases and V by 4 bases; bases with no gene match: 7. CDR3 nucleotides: TGTGCCAGCAGCCCGGACAGGGCCGGAGGCTACACCTTC. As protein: CASSPDRAGGYTF.